This passage covers 28 T cell receptor beta chains from one sample sequenced in a study of T cell responses to AZD1222 COVID-19 vaccine (dated by TCRdb to the early 2020s). Libraries were built with the immunoSEQ multiplex PCR assay. TCRdb took over this immuneACCESS table, retaining in-frame rearrangements with V and J assigned. Such tables are incomplete; in checked studies, under half of the missing clones stem from an unresolved V gene, and the remainder is unexplained. The sample has around 80,000 clones on record, roughly 90% of them singletons. The top ten clonotypes cover about a tenth of the sample. The sample's time point label, in plain terms: baseline before first vaccination. The sequencing used peripheral blood, collected on day 0 of AZD1222 vaccination. The receptors stem from an adult in good health.

The rearrangement uses TRBV4-1 and TRBJ1-1; D uncertain. The V and J ends lost 6 bases and 3 bases respectively, with 20 bases between them. The length of the CDR3 is 16 residues. Germline V gene data show CDR1 as MGHRA and CDR2 as YSYEKL. CDR3 residues: CASSKRPLRGDTEAFF. The CDR3 bases are TGCGCCAGCAGTAAGAGGCCGTTGCGAGGAGACACTGAAGCTTTCTTT.

This chain connects TRBV19 to TRBJ2-5, with D hard to call. Trimming left V 3 bases short and J 2 bases short, with 16 bases between. The CDR3 spans 16 residues. Germline CDR1 and CDR2: LNHDA and SQIVND (reference sequence). The CDR3 region is CASSIRDAKFQETQYF. The CDR3 coding sequence is TGTGCCAGTAGTATTCGTGACGCAAAGTTTCAAGAGACCCAGTACTTC. The variable domain in full, completed from reference TRBV19 and TRBJ2-5, reads DGGITQSPKYLFRKEGQNVTLSCEQNLNHDAMYWYRQDPGQGLRLIYYSQIVNDFQKGDIAEGYSVSREKKESFPLTVTSAQKNPTAFYLCASSIRDAKFQETQYFGPGTRLLVL.

The CDR3 is CASSLPRTANTEAFF. CDR3 sequence (DNA): TGCGCCAGCAGCTTGCCCCGGACGGCGAACACTGAAGCTTTCTTT. This chain connects TRBV5-1 to TRBJ1-1; no clear D gene. Germline V CDR1 and CDR2: SGHRS, YFSETQ. Between the trimmed V and J ends, which lost 1 base and 1 base, there was a span of 11 bases. CDR3 length: 15 amino acids.

The chain couples TRBV5-1 to TRBJ2-7, with a possible D match to TRBD1 (6 bases). The V and J ends lost 1 base and 6 bases respectively, with 14 bases between them. The CDR3 is made up of 14 amino acids. Germline CDR1 SGHRS, CDR2 YFSETQ. The CDR3 loop is CASSLLDRWLEQYV. As DNA, the CDR3 is TGCGCCAGCAGCTTGTTGGACAGATGGCTCGAGCAGTACGTC.

The chain uses TRBV6-5 and TRBJ1-6, with 9 bases matching TRBD1. V lost 7 bases to trimming and J lost 9 bases; unmatched junction nucleotides: 10. This CDR3 has 15 residues. Looked up from germline, CDR1 is MNHEY and CDR2 is SVGAGI. The CDR3 DNA is TGTGCCAGCAAAGACGGACAGGGGTTTGTTTCACCCCTCCACTTT. Translating it yields CASKDGQGFVSPLHF.

The DNA of the CDR3 is TGTGCCAGCAGTTTCAAACGGAGAGGTCGGTGGAATTCACCCCTCCACTTT. Amino acids: CASSFKRRGRWNSPLHF. This chain uses TRBV28 with TRBJ1-6, with D unresolved. The CDR3 length is 17 residues. Per the germline V gene, CDR1 is MDHEN and CDR2 is SYDVKM. The V end lost 3 bases, the J end lost 7 bases, and 19 bases lay between the germline ends.

As concerns this clone: The same CDR3 can be traced to other DNA sequences in this sample. V and J are TRBV12-3 or TRBV12-4 and TRBJ2-5; D remains unclear. CDR3 size: 12 residues. The V end was cut by 6 bases, the J end by 4 bases, with 9 bases between. The chain's CDR3 is CASSPLGETQYF. DNA for the CDR3: TGTGCCAGCAGCCCTCTAGGAGAGACCCAGTACTTC.

The chain employs TRBV6-5 and TRBJ2-2; no clear D gene. The CDR3 has 15 amino acids. The V gene's germline CDR1 is MNHEY and CDR2 SVGAGI. V shed 5 bases and J shed 1 base, with 11 bases lying between them. In DNA form, the CDR3 reads TGTGCCAGCAGTCCCTCGGCCCTGAACACCGGGGAGCTGTTTTTT. It translates to CASSPSALNTGELFF.

The genes are TRBV10-3 and TRBJ2-5; 7 bases match TRBD2. V lost 3 bases and J lost 5; bases outside the gene matches: 15. Germline V CDR1 and CDR2: ENHRY, SYGVKD. The CDR3 spans 17 residues. The CDR3 is CAISDSDWRGIRETQYF. The CDR3 DNA reads TGTGCCATCAGTGACTCCGATTGGCGGGGGATTAGGGAGACCCAGTACTTC.

This sequence joins TRBV28 and TRBJ1-5; D is undetermined. Looked up from germline, CDR1 is MDHEN and CDR2 is SYDVKM. The length of the CDR3 is 12 residues. V was trimmed by 8 bases and J by 0 bases, leaving 5 bases between them. The CDR3 is CASLNSNQPQHF. CDR3 in DNA: TGTGCCAGCCTAAATAGCAATCAGCCCCAGCATTTT.

The genes are TRBV19 and TRBJ2-1, with TRBD2 as a possible D gene (5 bases). This CDR3 is 12 amino acids long. The germline V gene has CDR1 LNHDA and CDR2 SQIVND (reference sequence). V lost 6 bases, J lost 5 bases, and 8 bases lay in between. In DNA form, the CDR3 reads TGTGCCAGTAGCTTGCGGGACAATGAGCAGTTCTTC. Translation gives CASSLRDNEQFF.

V and J are TRBV5-1 and TRBJ2-7; TRBD2 aligns across 8 bases. Trimming at V came to 4 bases and at J to 2 bases, leaving 5 bases not matched to a gene. Germline CDR1 and CDR2: SGHRS and YFSETQ. The CDR3 has 14 residues. The CDR3 nucleotides are TGCGCCAGCAGCCCCGGACTAGCAACCTACGAGCAGTACTTC. It codes for CASSPGLATYEQYF.

J is TRBJ1-1 and V is TRBV7-2, with TRBD1 as a possible D gene (5 bases). This CDR3 spans 14 amino acids. V was pared by 5 bases and J by 6 bases, with 16 bases between. Germline loops: CDR1 SGHTA, CDR2 FQGNSA. In DNA form, the CDR3 reads TGTGCCAGCAGCCCAGGGCTGGCGGTCCCTGAAGCTTTCTTT. Its protein product is CASSPGLAVPEAFF.

The V gene is TRBV4-1, the J gene TRBJ2-7; 8 nucleotides line up with TRBD2. The junction had 17 bases not matched to a gene; V was cut back by 4 bases and J by 0 bases. The germline CDR1 and CDR2 sequences are MGHRA and YSYEKL. CDR3 length equals 19 residues. CDR3 loop: CASSPLRGGGDKDSYEQYF. The CDR3 nucleotides read TGCGCCAGCAGCCCCCTCCGGGGGGGCGGGGATAAGGACTCCTACGAGCAGTACTTC.

The J gene is TRBJ2-5, the V gene TRBV7-8, with D possibly TRBD2 on 5 matching bases. CDR1 and CDR2 from the germline V gene are SGHVS and FQNEAQ. V lost 7 bases and J lost 2, with 20 bases in between. This CDR3 has 16 residues. The CDR3 region is CASKVTVGEGQETQYF. CDR3 nucleotide sequence: TGTGCCAGCAAGGTGACCGTGGGAGAGGGTCAAGAGACCCAGTACTTC.

The sample holds a few counts of this clone. The chain uses TRBV29-1 and TRBJ1-4, with D possibly matching TRBD1 (6 bases). Germline CDR1 SQVTM, CDR2 ANQGSEA. V was trimmed by 5 bases and J by 7 bases, leaving 8 bases between them. There are 11 residues in the CDR3. The CDR3 region is CSVSRGEKLFF. In DNA form, the CDR3 reads TGCAGCGTTTCCAGGGGTGAAAAACTGTTTTTT.

The chain's CDR3 is CASSFGLRHQPQHF. The CDR3 nucleotides read TGTGCCAGCAGTTTCGGCCTGAGGCATCAGCCCCAGCATTTT. This chain uses TRBV28 with TRBJ1-5, with D uncertain. V lost 3 bases and J lost 5, with 11 bases in between. The CDR3 contains 14 residues. CDR1 and CDR2 from the germline V gene are MDHEN and SYDVKM.

This chain connects TRBV18 to TRBJ2-3; D is possibly TRBD1 or TRBD2 (5 bases each). Germline assignment: CDR1 KGHSH and CDR2 LQKENI. V was clipped by 2 bases and J by 2 bases, with 11 bases between them. This CDR3 region has 15 residues. The CDR3 sequence is CASSPSAGTTDTQYF. CDR3 sequence (DNA): TGTGCCAGCTCACCATCGGCTGGGACCACAGATACGCAGTATTTT.

This sequence joins TRBV7-4 and TRBJ2-3; 9 nucleotides match TRBD2. The CDR3 contains 16 residues. V lost 5 bases and J lost 1; bases outside the gene matches: 7. Germline values: CDR1 SGHVT, CDR2 SQSDAQ. The CDR3: CASSTVSGSGTDTQYF. The CDR3, as DNA: TGTGCCAGCAGCACAGTTAGCGGGAGTGGCACAGATACGCAGTATTTT. The full variable domain, its missing parts supplied by reference TRBV7-4 and TRBJ2-3, is GAGVSQSPRYKVAKRGRDVALRCDSISGHVTLYWYRQTLGQGSEVLTYSQSDAQRDKSGRPSGRFSAERPERSVSTLKIQRTEQGDSAVYLCASSTVSGSGTDTQYFGPGTRLTVL.

V is TRBV5-4 and J is TRBJ1-1; 9 nucleotides line up with TRBD1. CDR3 length: 14 amino acids. Germline V gene data show CDR1 as SGHNT and CDR2 as YYREEE (reference sequence). V was pared by 3 bases and J by 6 bases, with 6 bases of the junction left unmatched. This CDR3 reads CASSSGQGVPEAFF. The CDR3 DNA sequence: TGTGCCAGCAGCTCGGGACAGGGAGTCCCTGAAGCTTTCTTT.

J is TRBJ2-2 and V is TRBV11-2, with D perhaps being TRBD1 or TRBD2 (5 bases each). Per the germline V gene, CDR1 is SGHAT and CDR2 is FQNNGV. Trimming took 7 bases from V and 7 from J, leaving 10 bases between them. The CDR3 has 12 amino acids. CDR3 coding DNA: TGTGCCAGCAAAGGGGACGTCGGGGAGCTGTTTTTT. Translation gives CASKGDVGELFF.

The chain employs TRBV5-1 and TRBJ1-1; D is perhaps TRBD1 (5 bases). V was trimmed by 0 bases and J by 0 bases, leaving 21 bases between them. Germline-derived CDR1 and CDR2 are SGHRS and YFSETQ. The CDR3 has 19 amino acids. The CDR3 nucleotides read TGCGCCAGCAGCTTGGGGTCTGGGGCAGGTGGCCTCGTGAACACTGAAGCTTTCTTT. As protein: CASSLGSGAGGLVNTEAFF.

V and J are TRBV10-2 and TRBJ2-1; unclear D gene. The V gene's germline CDR1 is WSHSY and CDR2 SAAADI. The ends were cut back, 6 bases at V and 5 bases at J, with 8 bases in the middle. This CDR3 is built from 12 residues. The CDR3 sequence: CASRGVNNEQFF. CDR3 in DNA: TGCGCCAGCAGAGGAGTGAACAATGAGCAGTTCTTC.

This chain joins TRBV5-1 and TRBJ1-3; D is ambiguous. Germline V gene sequence: CDR1 SGHRS, CDR2 YFSETQ. The V end was cut by 0 bases, the J end by 0 bases, with 7 bases between. The CDR3 covers 15 residues. Written as DNA, the CDR3 is TGCGCCAGCAGCTTGGGAGCGATCTCTGGAAACACCATATATTTT. Amino acids: CASSLGAISGNTIYF.

This chain links TRBV6-5 with TRBJ1-6; D is unresolved. CDR1 MNHEY and CDR2 SVGAGI come from the germline V gene. CDR3 length: 16 amino acids. The germline V and J ends were trimmed by 0 bases and 9 bases, with 15 bases remaining between them. CDR3 nucleotide sequence: TGTGCCAGCAGTTACTCGTCCTGGTTGCATGGTTCACCCCTCCACTTT. Translation gives CASSYSSWLHGSPLHF.

The V gene is TRBV7-8, the J gene TRBJ1-2, with D possibly matching TRBD1 (6 bases). Germline loops: CDR1 SGHVS, CDR2 FQNEAQ. The CDR3 length is 16 residues. The V and J ends lost 1 base and 6 bases respectively, with 18 bases between them. Here the CDR3 DNA reads TGTGCCAGCAGCTTAGTTGTGGGGGGCGCATTTAATGGCTACACCTTC. Translating it yields CASSLVVGGAFNGYTF.

The chain joins TRBV4-1 to TRBJ1-5; 10 nucleotides line up with TRBD1. Unmatched junction bases numbered 2, after V lost 0 bases and J lost 0 bases. Germline-derived CDR1 and CDR2 are MGHRA and YSYEKL. CDR3 size: 17 residues. The CDR3 protein is CASSQEGQGYSNQPQHF. The CDR3 region has the DNA TGCGCCAGCAGCCAAGAGGGACAGGGGTATAGCAATCAGCCCCAGCATTTT.

The gene calls are TRBV25-1 and TRBJ2-7; 9 nucleotides agree with TRBD1. CDR1 and CDR2 (germline): MGHDK, SYGVNS. This CDR3 comprises 15 residues. J was trimmed by 6 bases and V by 4 bases; bases with no gene match: 10. The CDR3 DNA reads TGTGCCAGCAGTGGGGCCTCGGACAGGGGTCGCGAGCAGTACTTC. As protein: CASSGASDRGREQYF.